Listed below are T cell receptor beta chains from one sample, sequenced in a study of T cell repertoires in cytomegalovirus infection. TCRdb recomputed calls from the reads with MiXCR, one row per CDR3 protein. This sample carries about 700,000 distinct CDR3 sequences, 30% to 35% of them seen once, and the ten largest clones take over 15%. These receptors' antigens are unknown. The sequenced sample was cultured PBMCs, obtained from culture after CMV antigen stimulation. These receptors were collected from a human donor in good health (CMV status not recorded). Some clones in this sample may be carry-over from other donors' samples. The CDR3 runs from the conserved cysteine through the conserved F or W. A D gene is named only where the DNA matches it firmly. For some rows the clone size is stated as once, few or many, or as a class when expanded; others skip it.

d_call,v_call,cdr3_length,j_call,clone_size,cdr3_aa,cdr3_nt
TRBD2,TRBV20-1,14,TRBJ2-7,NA,CSVKIGGSRYEQYF,TGCAGTGTTAAAATAGGCGGGAGTCGGTACGAGCAGTACTTC
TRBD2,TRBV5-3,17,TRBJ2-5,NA,CASSYGLAGGAKGTQYF,TGTGCCAGCAGCTACGGACTAGCGGGGGGGGCCAAGGGGACCCAGTACTTC
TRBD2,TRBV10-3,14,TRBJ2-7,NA,CAIGRAGSSYEQYF,TGTGCCATCGGGAGGGCAGGTAGCTCCTACGAGCAGTACTTC
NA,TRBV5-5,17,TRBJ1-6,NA,CASSFVARTANNSPLHF,TGTGCCAGCAGCTTCGTCGCCCGGACAGCGAATAATTCACCCCTCCACTTT
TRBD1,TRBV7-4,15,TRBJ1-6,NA,CASSLRGQGDAPLHF,TGTGCCAGCAGCTTAAGGGGACAGGGAGATGCACCCCTCCACTTT
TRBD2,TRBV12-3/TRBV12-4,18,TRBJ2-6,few,CASSRSGGGISGANVLTF,TGTGCCAGCAGCCGTTCCGGGGGGGGTATCTCTGGGGCCAACGTCCTGACTTTC
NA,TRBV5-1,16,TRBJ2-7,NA,CASSIKLGGRSYEQYF,TGCGCCAGCAGCATAAAGTTGGGCGGACGATCCTACGAGCAGTACTTC
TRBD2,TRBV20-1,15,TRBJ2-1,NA,CSARDPGTRPNEQFF,TGCAGTGCTAGAGACCCCGGGACTAGGCCCAATGAGCAGTTCTTC
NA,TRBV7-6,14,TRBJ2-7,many,CASSSGLVSYEQYF,TGTGCCAGCAGCTCGGGACTTGTCTCCTACGAGCAGTACTTC
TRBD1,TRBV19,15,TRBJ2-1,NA,CASSTPGQGNNEQFF,TGTGCCAGTAGTACGCCGGGACAGGGCAACAATGAGCAGTTCTTC